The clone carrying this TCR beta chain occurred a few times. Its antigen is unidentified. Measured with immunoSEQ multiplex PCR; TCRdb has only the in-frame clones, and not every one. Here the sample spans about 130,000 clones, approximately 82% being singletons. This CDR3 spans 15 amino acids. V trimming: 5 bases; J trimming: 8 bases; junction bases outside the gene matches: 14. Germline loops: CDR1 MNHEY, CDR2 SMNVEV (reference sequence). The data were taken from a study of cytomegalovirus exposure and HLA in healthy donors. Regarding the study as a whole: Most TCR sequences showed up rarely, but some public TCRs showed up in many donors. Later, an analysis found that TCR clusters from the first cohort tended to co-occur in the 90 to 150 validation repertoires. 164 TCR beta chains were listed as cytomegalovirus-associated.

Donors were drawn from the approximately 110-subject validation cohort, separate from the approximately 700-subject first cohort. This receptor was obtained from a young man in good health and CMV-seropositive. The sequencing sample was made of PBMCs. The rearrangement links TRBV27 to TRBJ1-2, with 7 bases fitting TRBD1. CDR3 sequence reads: CASSPLPRGKRGYTF. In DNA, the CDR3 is TGTGCCAGCAGTCCCCTCCCCAGGGGGAAAAGAGGCTACACCTTC.